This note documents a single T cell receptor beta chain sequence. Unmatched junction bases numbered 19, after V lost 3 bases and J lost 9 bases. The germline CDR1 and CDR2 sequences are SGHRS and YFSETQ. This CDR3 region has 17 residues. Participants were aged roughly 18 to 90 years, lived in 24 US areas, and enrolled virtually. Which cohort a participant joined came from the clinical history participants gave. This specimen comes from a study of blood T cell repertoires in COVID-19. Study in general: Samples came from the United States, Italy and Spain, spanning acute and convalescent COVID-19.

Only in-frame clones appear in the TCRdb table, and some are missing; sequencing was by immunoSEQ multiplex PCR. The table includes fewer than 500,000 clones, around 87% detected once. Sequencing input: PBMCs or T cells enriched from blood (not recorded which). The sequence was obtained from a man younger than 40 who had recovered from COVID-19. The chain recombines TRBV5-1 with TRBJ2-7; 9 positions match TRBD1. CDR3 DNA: TGCGCCAGCAGCTCCACAACCACCCCCCACGACAGGGGGACGCAGTACTTC. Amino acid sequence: CASSSTTTPHDRGTQYF.